Listed below are T cell receptor beta chains from one sample, sequenced in a study of cytomegalovirus exposure and HLA in healthy donors. This table comes from immunoSEQ multiplex PCR, and its TCRdb copy is limited to in-frame clones, with some not included. The table has some 200,000 clones, around four fifths seen once; the top ten hold approximately 2.4%. Sequences were obtained from PBMCs. These receptor sequences come from a woman aged 50 to 60 in good health and CMV-seropositive. The CDR3 runs from the conserved cysteine through the conserved F or W. D genes are given only for firm matches. Size values are once, few and many counts, or a class for expanded clones, and some rows have none.

v_gene: TRBV6-1; abundance: NA; j_gene: TRBJ1-4; d_gene: NA; CDR3aa: CASRDSSTNEKLFF; CDR3nt: TGTGCCAGCAGGGACAGCTCAACTAATGAAAAACTGTTTTTT
v_gene: TRBV19; abundance: NA; j_gene: TRBJ1-6; d_gene: NA; CDR3aa: CASSMQTIYNSPLHF; CDR3nt: TGTGCCAGTAGTATGCAGACAATCTATAATTCACCCCTCCACTTT
v_gene: TRBV27; abundance: NA; j_gene: TRBJ2-1; d_gene: TRBD2; CDR3aa: CASSPLYSGGSYNEQFF; CDR3nt: TGTGCCAGCAGTCCCCTCTACTCCGGGGGGTCCTACAATGAGCAGTTCTTC
v_gene: TRBV11-2; abundance: once; j_gene: TRBJ2-4; d_gene: TRBD2; CDR3aa: CASAGGDAKNIQYF; CDR3nt: TGTGCCAGCGCGGGGGGGGATGCCAAAAACATTCAGTACTTC
v_gene: TRBV5-4; abundance: NA; j_gene: TRBJ2-1; d_gene: TRBD1; CDR3aa: CASSPRDRANEQFF; CDR3nt: TGTGCCAGCAGCCCCCGGGACAGGGCGAATGAGCAGTTCTTC
v_gene: TRBV2; abundance: NA; j_gene: TRBJ2-5; d_gene: TRBD2; CDR3aa: CATRGGSKETQYF; CDR3nt: TGTGCCACCCGGGGAGGGAGTAAAGAGACCCAGTACTTC
v_gene: TRBV7-3; abundance: few; j_gene: TRBJ2-2; d_gene: TRBD1; CDR3aa: CASSLGTVGLSGELFF; CDR3nt: TGTGCCAGCAGCTTAGGGACAGTGGGTTTATCCGGGGAGCTGTTTTTT
v_gene: TRBV7-2; abundance: NA; j_gene: TRBJ2-7; d_gene: NA; CDR3aa: CASSQGSPYEQYF; CDR3nt: TGTGCCAGCAGCCAAGGGAGTCCCTACGAGCAGTACTTC
v_gene: TRBV7-6; abundance: NA; j_gene: TRBJ1-1; d_gene: TRBD1; CDR3aa: CASSGRGQGTDEAFF; CDR3nt: TGTGCCAGCAGCGGGCGCGGACAGGGGACGGATGAAGCTTTCTTT
v_gene: TRBV15; abundance: NA; j_gene: TRBJ2-3; d_gene: NA; CDR3aa: CATSRVATVETDTQYF; CDR3nt: TGTGCCACCAGCAGAGTTGCTACCGTTGAGACAGATACGCAGTATTTT
v_gene: TRBV14; abundance: NA; j_gene: TRBJ2-1; d_gene: NA; CDR3aa: CATEVLAGGGYEQFF; CDR3nt: TGTGCCACCGAAGTCTTGGCAGGGGGAGGCTATGAGCAGTTCTTC
v_gene: TRBV28; abundance: NA; j_gene: TRBJ2-2; d_gene: NA; CDR3aa: CASSLLGGLSNTGELFF; CDR3nt: TGTGCCAGCAGTTTGCTTGGAGGACTCTCGAACACCGGGGAGCTGTTTTTT
v_gene: TRBV28; abundance: NA; j_gene: TRBJ1-2; d_gene: TRBD1; CDR3aa: CASRLQGATNYGYTF; CDR3nt: TGTGCCAGCAGGTTACAGGGGGCGACTAACTATGGCTACACCTTC
v_gene: TRBV15; abundance: NA; j_gene: TRBJ2-2; d_gene: NA; CDR3aa: CATSRTGTSTGELFF; CDR3nt: TGTGCCACCAGCCGGACCGGGACAAGCACCGGGGAGCTGTTTTTT
v_gene: TRBV6-1; abundance: NA; j_gene: TRBJ1-1; d_gene: TRBD1; CDR3aa: CASRRTGNTEAFF; CDR3nt: TGTGCCAGCAGGCGGACAGGTAACACTGAAGCTTTCTTT
v_gene: TRBV19; abundance: NA; j_gene: TRBJ1-1; d_gene: TRBD1; CDR3aa: CASRPGQGVTEAFF; CDR3nt: TGTGCCAGTAGACCGGGACAGGGGGTGACTGAAGCTTTCTTT
v_gene: TRBV5-4; abundance: NA; j_gene: TRBJ2-7; d_gene: NA; CDR3aa: CASSSRGYEQYF; CDR3nt: TGTGCCAGCAGCTCCCGGGGCTACGAGCAGTACTTC
v_gene: TRBV7-2; abundance: NA; j_gene: TRBJ1-2; d_gene: NA; CDR3aa: CASSGRGGSYGYTF; CDR3nt: TGTGCCAGCAGCGGACGGGGTGGTAGTTATGGCTACACCTTC
v_gene: TRBV6-6; abundance: NA; j_gene: TRBJ2-7; d_gene: TRBD1; CDR3aa: CASTTGGPYEQYF; CDR3nt: TGTGCCAGCACAACAGGGGGCCCCTACGAGCAGTACTTC
v_gene: TRBV21-1; abundance: NA; j_gene: TRBJ2-4; d_gene: NA; CDR3aa: CASSKCWGGSPAKNIQYF; CDR3nt: TGTGCCAGCAGCAAGTGTTGGGGGGGGAGCCCGGCCAAAAACATTCAGTACTTC
v_gene: TRBV19; abundance: NA; j_gene: TRBJ1-4; d_gene: TRBD1; CDR3aa: CASSIGTARGKLFF; CDR3nt: TGTGCCAGTAGTATCGGGACAGCACGGGGGAAACTGTTTTTT
v_gene: TRBV25-1; abundance: NA; j_gene: TRBJ1-6; d_gene: NA; CDR3aa: CASTGGQIYNSPLHF; CDR3nt: TGTGCCAGCACTGGAGGACAGATTTATAATTCACCCCTCCACTTT
v_gene: TRBV9; abundance: NA; j_gene: TRBJ2-1; d_gene: TRBD2; CDR3aa: CASARSGGSYNEQFF; CDR3nt: TGTGCCAGCGCTCGAAGCGGGGGGAGTTACAATGAGCAGTTCTTC
v_gene: TRBV5-5; abundance: NA; j_gene: TRBJ2-2; d_gene: TRBD1; CDR3aa: CASRPGGATGELFF; CDR3nt: TGTGCCAGCAGACCAGGGGGCGCAACCGGGGAGCTGTTTTTT
v_gene: TRBV6-1; abundance: NA; j_gene: TRBJ2-5; d_gene: NA; CDR3aa: CASSGGGLQETQYF; CDR3nt: TGTGCCAGCAGTGGTGGCGGGCTTCAAGAGACCCAGTACTTC
v_gene: TRBV5-6; abundance: NA; j_gene: TRBJ2-3; d_gene: NA; CDR3aa: CASSLRGTDTQYF; CDR3nt: TGTGCCAGCAGCCTCCGGGGCACAGATACGCAGTATTTT
v_gene: TRBV19; abundance: few; j_gene: TRBJ1-5; d_gene: NA; CDR3aa: CASSPRRGGRQPQHF; CDR3nt: TGTGCCAGTAGTCCCCGGAGGGGGGGAAGGCAGCCCCAGCATTTT
v_gene: TRBV7-9; abundance: NA; j_gene: TRBJ2-3; d_gene: NA; CDR3aa: CASSPRWGEEPTDTQYF; CDR3nt: TGTGCCAGCAGCCCCAGATGGGGAGAGGAACCCACAGATACGCAGTATTTT
v_gene: TRBV18; abundance: few; j_gene: TRBJ1-1; d_gene: TRBD1; CDR3aa: CASSFGQETEAFF; CDR3nt: TGTGCCAGCTCCTTTGGACAGGAGACTGAAGCTTTCTTT
v_gene: TRBV27; abundance: NA; j_gene: TRBJ2-7; d_gene: TRBD1; CDR3aa: CASSFDRGEEQYF; CDR3nt: TGTGCCAGCAGTTTTGACAGGGGTGAGGAGCAGTACTTC
v_gene: TRBV19; abundance: NA; j_gene: TRBJ1-5; d_gene: TRBD1; CDR3aa: CASSNDRGFGNQPQHF; CDR3nt: TGTGCCAGTAGTAACGACAGGGGCTTCGGCAATCAGCCCCAGCATTTT
v_gene: TRBV2; abundance: once; j_gene: TRBJ2-7; d_gene: NA; CDR3aa: CASSGRGYEQYF; CDR3nt: TGTGCCAGCAGTGGGAGGGGCTACGAGCAGTACTTC
v_gene: TRBV5-6; abundance: NA; j_gene: TRBJ2-5; d_gene: NA; CDR3aa: CASTRDSGETQYF; CDR3nt: TGTGCCAGCACCCGGGACTCAGGAGAGACCCAGTACTTC
v_gene: TRBV7-2; abundance: NA; j_gene: TRBJ2-4; d_gene: NA; CDR3aa: CASSGGGGKNIQYF; CDR3nt: TGTGCCAGCAGCGGGGGCGGGGGCAAAAACATTCAGTACTTC
v_gene: TRBV5-1; abundance: NA; j_gene: TRBJ2-5; d_gene: TRBD1; CDR3aa: CASTPEGRGQGETQYF; CDR3nt: TGCGCCAGCACCCCTGAGGGCAGGGGGCAGGGAGAGACCCAGTACTTC
v_gene: TRBV2; abundance: NA; j_gene: TRBJ1-6; d_gene: NA; CDR3aa: CASSEEGDEASPLHF; CDR3nt: TGTGCCAGCAGTGAAGAGGGGGACGAGGCTTCACCCCTCCACTTT
v_gene: TRBV2; abundance: few; j_gene: TRBJ1-5; d_gene: NA; CDR3aa: CASSESETTQPQHF; CDR3nt: TGTGCCAGCAGTGAAAGCGAAACCACCCAGCCCCAGCATTTT
v_gene: TRBV6-6; abundance: few; j_gene: TRBJ1-5; d_gene: NA; CDR3aa: CASIGGYNQPQHF; CDR3nt: TGTGCCAGCATCGGGGGGTACAATCAGCCCCAGCATTTT
v_gene: TRBV28; abundance: NA; j_gene: TRBJ2-2; d_gene: NA; CDR3aa: CASTRRQGNTGELFF; CDR3nt: TGTGCCAGCACAAGGCGGCAGGGGAACACCGGGGAGCTGTTTTTT